This passage covers 9 T cell receptor beta chains from one sample sequenced in a study of T cell repertoires in cytomegalovirus infection. Antigen specificity for these receptors is unknown. TCRdb redid the calling of the reads with MiXCR, one entry per CDR3 protein. The table records around 540,000 distinct CDR3 sequences, 25% to 35% of them present only once. The sample consisted of cultured PBMCs, taken from culture after CMV antigen stimulation. Source of these receptors: a human donor in good health (CMV status not recorded). Some clones in this sample may be carry-over from other donors' samples.

The chain recombines TRBV4-3 with TRBJ2-2; weak D call: TRBD1 (5 bases). There are 15 residues in the CDR3. Germline-derived CDR1 and CDR2 are LGHNA and YSLEER. V lost 0 bases, J lost 6 bases, and 11 bases lay in between. Here the CDR3 DNA reads TGCGCCAGCAGCCAAGATCTCCAGGGCGCCGGGGAGCTGTTTTTT. Translating gives CASSQDLQGAGELFF.

The chain carries TRBV9 and TRBJ1-2; D is unresolved. V was clipped by 0 bases and J by 2 bases, with 11 bases between them. The germline V gene has CDR1 SGDLS and CDR2 YYNGEE. The CDR3 consists of 15 residues. DNA of the CDR3: TGTGCCAGCAGCGTAGGTAACAGACCAAACTATGGCTACACCTTC. Translation: CASSVGNRPNYGYTF.

The rearrangement joins TRBV14 to TRBJ2-3; D not certain. This CDR3 is built from 17 residues. The V and J ends lost 0 bases and 0 bases respectively, with 13 bases between them. Germline V gene lookup returns CDR1 SGHDN and CDR2 FVKESK. As DNA, the CDR3 is TGTGCCAGCAGCCAAGATTGGGCCGTCCTTAGCACAGATACGCAGTATTTT. It translates to CASSQDWAVLSTDTQYF.

The chain is built from TRBV11-3 and TRBJ1-2; unclear D gene. This CDR3 has 14 residues. Germline values: CDR1 SGHNT, CDR2 YENEEA. Trimming took 5 bases from V and 2 from J, leaving 12 bases between them. The CDR3 DNA is TGTGCCAGCAGCCCCTCCCCGGGGAACTATGGCTACACCTTC. It codes for CASSPSPGNYGYTF.

The gene calls are TRBV7-2 and TRBJ2-5; D gene ambiguous. CDR3 length equals 13 residues. CDR1 is SGHTA and CDR2 is FQGNSA in the germline V gene. Trimming cost V 3 bases and J 2 bases, with 7 bases left between them. The chain's CDR3 is CASSFTEQETQYF. In DNA form, the CDR3 reads TGTGCCAGCAGCTTTACCGAGCAAGAGACCCAGTACTTC.

In its sample, this clonotype was seen many times. The chain is built from TRBV5-1 and TRBJ2-7; TRBD1 agrees at 8 bases. The CDR3 is 13 amino acids. The V gene's germline CDR1 is SGHRS and CDR2 YFSETQ. Losses at the gene ends were 5 bases for V and 4 bases for J; bases not matched to a gene: 5. The CDR3 DNA reads TGCGCCAGCAGGCCTGGACAGGGTTACGAGCAGTACTTC. Protein sequence: CASRPGQGYEQYF.

The chain has TRBV4-1 and TRBJ2-2, with a weak D call TRBD1 (7 bases). The CDR3 is 17 residues long. Trimming stripped 1 base from V and 0 bases from J, with 12 bases between. CDR1 is MGHRA and CDR2 is YSYEKL in the germline V gene. DNA of the CDR3: TGCGCCAGCAGCCAAGGAGGCGGGACAGCGAACACCGGGGAGCTGTTTTTT. Protein: CASSQGGGTANTGELFF.

This clonotype was observed a few times. V usage is TRBV7-2 and J usage is TRBJ1-3; D remains ambiguous. Germline V gene sequence: CDR1 SGHTA, CDR2 FQGNSA. The CDR3 is 14 residues long. V gave up 3 bases and J gave up 4 bases, with 10 bases separating them. The CDR3 DNA reads TGTGCCAGCAGCTTTACGGATTTAGGAAACACCATATATTTT. Protein sequence: CASSFTDLGNTIYF.

This clonotype was seen more than once but under ten times. V is TRBV7-9 and J is TRBJ1-4; D remains ambiguous. This CDR3 has 13 amino acids. V lost 1 base to trimming and J lost 1 base, with 1 base between them. Per germline, CDR1 SEHNR and CDR2 FQNEAQ (reference sequence). In DNA form, the CDR3 reads TGTGCCAGCAGCTTAGGAACTAATGAAAAACTGTTTTTT. It translates to CASSLGTNEKLFF.